This TCR beta chain was documented in a study of T cell responses to AZD1222 COVID-19 vaccine (TCRdb year 2021). For the wider study: A total of around 240 trial participants underwent TCR sequencing, of whom around 200 received two doses of AZD1222 and roughly 25 received two doses of the MenACWY control vaccine. Trial participants were enrolled by age into 18-55, 56-69 and 70-plus year subgroups, with approximately 150, 30 and 60 TCR-sequenced participants respectively.

The CDR3, cysteine through phenylalanine, is 14 amino acids long. Of all the DNA, just the CDR3 is kept, 42 bases in frame from base 1. The CDR1 and CDR2 encoded by the germline V gene are SQVTM and ANQGSEA. V lost 7 bases and J lost 0 bases; the stretch between them is 12 bases long. Regarding this clone: Its antigen is unknown. Qualities for individual bases were not recorded, and no much larger clone is one base off.

This specimen's time point label, interpreted: about 28 days (+/-7) after the second vaccine dose. Explained via the paper, the treatment or condition label denotes: meningococcal conjugate vaccine given as trial control. Samples from vaccinated people were obtained from the UK trials COV001 and COV002, which included a single-blind randomized controlled phase 2/3 trial of AZD1222 (ChAdOx1 nCoV-19) in healthy adults. For TCRbeta chain sequencing, PBMC samples from trial participants were taken at day 0 and at day 28 after the second dose. The CDR3 regions of human TCRbeta chains were analyzed by immunosequencing. The published analysis was carried out like this. Repertoire TCRs were checked for matches against a reference library of SARS-CoV-2-specific TCRs that had been generated using the MIRA antigen-specificity platform. Breadth meant the fraction of unique TCRs that were SARS-CoV-2-associated, whereas depth meant the fraction of total T cells that were SARS-CoV-2-associated. Using the MIRA data, every spike-specific TCR was mapped to the spike region that the TCR reacted to and assigned to either a CD4 or a CD8 class. Log10-transformed breadth and depth values were compared by one-way ANOVA with Sidak's multiple comparisons tests. The immuneACCESS repertoire file appears here via TCRdb, limited to in-frame rearrangements. These files lack a portion of the clones; in checked studies, under half of the deficit traces to unresolved V genes, and the cause of the others is not known. The D gene and trimming were derived from the DNA, and the V and J assignments and clone size from that table. The sample contains about 47,000 clones, about 82% of them found a single time. About 20% of the sample is held by the ten biggest clonotypes.

Here is what the overall study found, with its caveats: Most participants were white British and females outnumbered males, and the authors suggested that clonal diversity may have been underestimated. The 56-69-year group was small, and its depth increase did not reach significance, likely because of low power. Epitopes outside the regions mutated in the B.1.351 and B.1.1.7 variants were reportedly recognized by nearly half of the unique spike-specific TCRs. After two AZD1222 doses, both the breadth and the depth of spike-specific TCRs were significantly higher than at day 0 and than in MenACWY recipients. No day 14 peak-response samples were available, so repertoires were characterized only after the peak T cell response. CD4 TCRs associated with the vaccine covered the entire spike protein, and the dominant responses were in regions 160-218 and 743-854. Conclusions about previously exposed vaccinees are limited, since just 5 to 7 AZD1222 recipients were seropositive for SARS-CoV-2 at baseline.

The source material was peripheral blood, sampled 28 days after the second dose of the MenACWY control vaccine. The rearrangement joined TRBV29-1 to TRBJ1-4; the D gene cannot be named for sure. The TCR sequence derives from an adult who received the MenACWY meningococcal vaccine as a control. The DNA is TGCAGCGCCCAAGGTGGGACAACTAATGAAAAACTGTTTTTT. Its amino acids are CSAQGGTTNEKLFF. Where the CDR3 stops, the reference TRBV29-1 and TRBJ1-4 genes take over; the full variable domain is SAVISQKPSRDICQRGTSLTIQCQVDSQVTMMFWYRQQPGQSLTLIATANQGSEATYESGFVIDKFPISRPNLTFSTLTVSNMSPEDSSIYLCSAQGGTTNEKLFFGSGTQLSVL.